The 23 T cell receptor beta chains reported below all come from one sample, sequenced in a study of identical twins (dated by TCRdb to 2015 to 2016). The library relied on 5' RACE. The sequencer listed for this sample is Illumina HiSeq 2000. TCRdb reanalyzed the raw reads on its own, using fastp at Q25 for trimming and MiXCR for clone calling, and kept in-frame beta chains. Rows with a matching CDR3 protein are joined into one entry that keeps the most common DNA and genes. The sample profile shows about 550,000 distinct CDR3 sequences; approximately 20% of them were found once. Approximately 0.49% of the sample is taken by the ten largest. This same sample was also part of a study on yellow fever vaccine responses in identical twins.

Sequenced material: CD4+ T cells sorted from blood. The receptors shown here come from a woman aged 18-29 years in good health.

The CDR3 here is CASSPRFEGTDTQYF. CDR3 bases: TGTGCCAGCTCACCGCGTTTCGAGGGCACAGATACGCAGTATTTT. The V call is TRBV18, the J call TRBJ2-3; D remains unclear. Germline CDR1 is KGHSH and CDR2 is LQKENI. Deletions cut 3 bases from V and 1 base from J, with 11 bases between. This CDR3 comprises 15 residues.

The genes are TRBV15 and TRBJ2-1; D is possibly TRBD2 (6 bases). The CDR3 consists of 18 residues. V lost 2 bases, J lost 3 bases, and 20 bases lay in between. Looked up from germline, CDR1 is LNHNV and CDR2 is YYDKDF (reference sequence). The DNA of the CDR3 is TGTGCCACCAGCAGATCCGAGAAGTGGGCGGGGCACTACAATGAGCAGTTCTTC. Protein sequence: CATSRSEKWAGHYNEQFF.

The CDR3, as DNA: TGCAGTGCTCGGGAACTACTCGGGGAAGAGACCCAGTACTTC. Amino acid sequence: CSARELLGEETQYF. The gene calls are TRBV20-1 and TRBJ2-5; perhaps TRBD2 as D (5 bases). V lost 5 bases and J lost 3, with 16 bases in between. Germline CDR1 is DFQATT and CDR2 is SNEGSKA (reference sequence). The CDR3 spans 14 residues.

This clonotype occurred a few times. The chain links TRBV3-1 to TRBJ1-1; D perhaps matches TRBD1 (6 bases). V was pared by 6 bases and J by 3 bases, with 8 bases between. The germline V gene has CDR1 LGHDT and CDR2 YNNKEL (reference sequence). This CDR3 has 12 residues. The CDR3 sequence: CASSYRDTEAFF. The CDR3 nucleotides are TGTGCCAGCAGTTACAGGGACACTGAAGCTTTCTTT.

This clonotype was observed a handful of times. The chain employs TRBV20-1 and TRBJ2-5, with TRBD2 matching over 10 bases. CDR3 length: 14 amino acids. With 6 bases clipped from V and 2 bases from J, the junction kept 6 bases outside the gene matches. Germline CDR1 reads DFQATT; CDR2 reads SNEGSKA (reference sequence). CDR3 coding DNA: TGCAGTGCCAGCCGGACTAGCGGACAAGAGACCCAGTACTTC. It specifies CSASRTSGQETQYF.

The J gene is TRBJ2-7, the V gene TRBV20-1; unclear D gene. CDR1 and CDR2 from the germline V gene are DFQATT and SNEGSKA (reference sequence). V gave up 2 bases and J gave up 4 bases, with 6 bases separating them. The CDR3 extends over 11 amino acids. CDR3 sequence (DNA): TGCAGTGCTAGAAATCGATACGAGCAGTACGTC. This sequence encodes CSARNRYEQYV.

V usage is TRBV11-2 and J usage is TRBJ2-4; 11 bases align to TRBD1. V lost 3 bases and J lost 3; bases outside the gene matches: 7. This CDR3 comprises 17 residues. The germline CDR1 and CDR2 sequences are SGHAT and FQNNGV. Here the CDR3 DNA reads TGTGCCAGCAGCTTGGGACAGGGGGGGCGGGGCAAAAACATTCAGTACTTC. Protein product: CASSLGQGGRGKNIQYF.

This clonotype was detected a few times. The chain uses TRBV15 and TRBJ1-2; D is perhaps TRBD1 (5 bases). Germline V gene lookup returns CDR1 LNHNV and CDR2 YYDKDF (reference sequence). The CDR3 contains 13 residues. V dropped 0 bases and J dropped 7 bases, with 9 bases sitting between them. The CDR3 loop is CATSRDSGFGYTF. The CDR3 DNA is TGTGCCACCAGCAGAGATTCAGGGTTTGGCTACACCTTC.

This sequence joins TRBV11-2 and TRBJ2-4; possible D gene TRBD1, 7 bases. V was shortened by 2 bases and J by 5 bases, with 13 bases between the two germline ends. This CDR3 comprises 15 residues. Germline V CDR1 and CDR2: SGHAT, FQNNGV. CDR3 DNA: TGTGCCAGCAGCTTATCAGGGGGGTTGGAAAACATTCAGTACTTC. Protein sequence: CASSLSGGLENIQYF.

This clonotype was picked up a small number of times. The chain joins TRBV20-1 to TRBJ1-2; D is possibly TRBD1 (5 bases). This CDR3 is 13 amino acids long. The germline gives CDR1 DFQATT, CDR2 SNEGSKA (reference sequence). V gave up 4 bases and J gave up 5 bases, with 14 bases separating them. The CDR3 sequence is CSATAGPIYGYTF. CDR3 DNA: TGCAGTGCTACTGCAGGGCCAATATATGGCTACACCTTC.

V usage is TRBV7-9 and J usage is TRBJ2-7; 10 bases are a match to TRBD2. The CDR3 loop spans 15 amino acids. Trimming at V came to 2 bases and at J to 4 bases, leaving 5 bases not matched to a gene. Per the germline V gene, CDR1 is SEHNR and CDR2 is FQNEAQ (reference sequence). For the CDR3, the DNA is TGTGCCAGCAGCTTACAACTAGCGGGGACATACGAGCAGTACTTC. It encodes CASSLQLAGTYEQYF.

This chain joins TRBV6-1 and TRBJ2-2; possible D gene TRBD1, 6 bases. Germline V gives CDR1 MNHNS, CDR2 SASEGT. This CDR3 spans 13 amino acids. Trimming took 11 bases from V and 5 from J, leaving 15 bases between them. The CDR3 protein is CAGGQGWTGELFF. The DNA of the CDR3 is TGTGCCGGTGGGCAGGGGTGGACCGGGGAGCTGTTTTTT.

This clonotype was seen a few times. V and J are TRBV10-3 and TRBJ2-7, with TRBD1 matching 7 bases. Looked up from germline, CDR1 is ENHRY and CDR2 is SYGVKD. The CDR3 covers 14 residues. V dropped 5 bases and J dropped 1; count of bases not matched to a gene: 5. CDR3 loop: CAISSRQGSYEQYF. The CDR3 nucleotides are TGTGCCATCAGTAGTCGACAGGGTTCCTACGAGCAGTACTTC.

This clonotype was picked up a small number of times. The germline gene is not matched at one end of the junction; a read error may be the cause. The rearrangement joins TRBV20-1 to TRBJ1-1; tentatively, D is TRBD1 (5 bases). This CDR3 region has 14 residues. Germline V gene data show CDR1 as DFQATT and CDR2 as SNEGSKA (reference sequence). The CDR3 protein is CSARGTGLNTEAFF. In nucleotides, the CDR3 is TGCAGTGCGAGAGGAACAGGTTTAAACACTGAAGCTTTCTTT.

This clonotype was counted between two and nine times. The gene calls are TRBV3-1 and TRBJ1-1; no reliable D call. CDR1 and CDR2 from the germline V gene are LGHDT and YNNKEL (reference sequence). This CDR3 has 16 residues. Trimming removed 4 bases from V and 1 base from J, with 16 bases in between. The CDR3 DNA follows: TGTGCCAGCAGCCCCTCTGGTCGTATCAAGAACACTGAAGCTTTCTTT. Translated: CASSPSGRIKNTEAFF.

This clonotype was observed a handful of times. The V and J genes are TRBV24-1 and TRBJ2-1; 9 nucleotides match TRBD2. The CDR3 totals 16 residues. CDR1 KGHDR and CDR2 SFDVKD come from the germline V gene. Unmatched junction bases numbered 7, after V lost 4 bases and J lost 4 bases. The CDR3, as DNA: TGTGCCACCAGTGACCCGGGACTAGCCAAGTACAATGAGCAGTTCTTC. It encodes CATSDPGLAKYNEQFF.

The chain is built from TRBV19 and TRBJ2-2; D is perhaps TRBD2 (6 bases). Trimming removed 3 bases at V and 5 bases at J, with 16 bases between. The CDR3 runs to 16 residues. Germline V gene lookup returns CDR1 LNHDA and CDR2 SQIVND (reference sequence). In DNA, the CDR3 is TGTGCCAGTAGTATTTCTGCACCCCGGGGGACCGGGGAGCTGTTTTTT. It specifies CASSISAPRGTGELFF.

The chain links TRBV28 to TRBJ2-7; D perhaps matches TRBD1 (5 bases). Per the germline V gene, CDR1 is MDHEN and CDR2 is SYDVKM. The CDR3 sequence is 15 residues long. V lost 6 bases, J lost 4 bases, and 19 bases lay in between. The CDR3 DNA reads TGTGCCAGCAGCCCGGCAGGGCAGTATTATTACGAGCAGTACGTC. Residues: CASSPAGQYYYEQYV.

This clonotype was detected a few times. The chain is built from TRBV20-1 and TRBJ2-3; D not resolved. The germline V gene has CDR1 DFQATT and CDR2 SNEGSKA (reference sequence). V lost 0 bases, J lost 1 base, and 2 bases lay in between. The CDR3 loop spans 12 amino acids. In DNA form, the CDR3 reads TGCAGTGCTAGAGAGGGCACAGATACGCAGTATTTT. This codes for CSAREGTDTQYF.

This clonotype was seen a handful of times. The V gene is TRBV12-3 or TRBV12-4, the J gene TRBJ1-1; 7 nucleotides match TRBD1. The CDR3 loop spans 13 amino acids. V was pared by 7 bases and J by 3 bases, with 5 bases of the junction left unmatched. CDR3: CASTLQGDTEAFF. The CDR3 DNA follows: TGTGCCAGCACCCTTCAGGGGGACACTGAAGCTTTCTTT.

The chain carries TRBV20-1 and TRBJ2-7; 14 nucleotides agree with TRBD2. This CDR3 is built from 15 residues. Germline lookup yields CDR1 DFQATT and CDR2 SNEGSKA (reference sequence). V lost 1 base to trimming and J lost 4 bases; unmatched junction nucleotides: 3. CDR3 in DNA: TGCAGTGCTAGAGCCGGGACTAGCGGGAGTTACGAGCAGTACTTC. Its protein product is CSARAGTSGSYEQYF.

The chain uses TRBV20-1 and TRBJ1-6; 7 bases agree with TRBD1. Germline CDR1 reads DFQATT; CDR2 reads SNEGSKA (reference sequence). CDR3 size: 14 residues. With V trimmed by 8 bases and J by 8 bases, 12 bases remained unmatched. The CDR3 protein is CSTRQGPFDSPLHF. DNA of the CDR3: TGCAGTACCCGACAGGGACCCTTTGATTCACCCCTCCACTTT.

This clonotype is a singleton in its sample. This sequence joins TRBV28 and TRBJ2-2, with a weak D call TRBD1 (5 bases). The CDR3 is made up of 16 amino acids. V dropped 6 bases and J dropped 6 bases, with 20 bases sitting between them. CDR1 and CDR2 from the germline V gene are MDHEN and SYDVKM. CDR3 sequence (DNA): TGTGCCAGCAGCTACCTTAGGGGAAGACGGGCCGGGGAGCTGTTTTTT. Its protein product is CASSYLRGRRAGELFF.